The entry below describes one T cell receptor beta chain. The CDR3 is made up of 15 amino acids. The germline CDR1 and CDR2 sequences are MGHRA and YSYEKL. V lost 4 bases, J lost 3 bases, and 8 bases stayed unmatched. The treatment here: oral pan-JAK inhibitor, 5-10 mg twice daily. Peripheral blood samples and lesional scalp punch biopsies were obtained from alopecia areata patients. This specimen comes from a study of CD8+ T cells in alopecia areata. Extraction of RNA preceded its reverse transcription into cDNA, which served as the sequencing template. Sequencing used immunoSEQ multiplex PCR; TCRdb keeps in-frame clones, though not all of them. Among about 210,000 clones listed, about three fifths were seen once.

The material sequenced was CD4+ T cells sorted from blood, taken at week 4, from a patient treated with tofacitinib. This receptor was obtained from a human donor with alopecia areata. This chain connects TRBV4-1 to TRBJ1-2; TRBD1 aligns across 7 bases. The CDR3 region has the DNA TGCGCCAGCAGCCCCCTGGTAACAGGGGACTATGGCTACACCTTC. Its translation is CASSPLVTGDYGYTF.